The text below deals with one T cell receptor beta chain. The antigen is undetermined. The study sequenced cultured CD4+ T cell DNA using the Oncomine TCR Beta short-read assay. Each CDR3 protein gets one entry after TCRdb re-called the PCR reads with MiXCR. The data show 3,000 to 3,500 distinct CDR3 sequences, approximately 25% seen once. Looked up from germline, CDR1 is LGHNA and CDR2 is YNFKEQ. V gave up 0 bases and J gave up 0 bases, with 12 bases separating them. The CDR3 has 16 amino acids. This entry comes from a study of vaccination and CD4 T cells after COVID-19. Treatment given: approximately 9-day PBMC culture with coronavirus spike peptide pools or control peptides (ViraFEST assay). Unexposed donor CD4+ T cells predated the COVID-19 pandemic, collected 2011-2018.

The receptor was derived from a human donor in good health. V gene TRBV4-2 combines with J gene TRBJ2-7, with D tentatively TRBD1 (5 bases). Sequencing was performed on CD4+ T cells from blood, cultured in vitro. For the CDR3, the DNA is TGTGCCAGCAGCCAAGATGGGGCGGTGAGCTCCTACGAGCAGTACTTC. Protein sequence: CASSQDGAVSSYEQYF.